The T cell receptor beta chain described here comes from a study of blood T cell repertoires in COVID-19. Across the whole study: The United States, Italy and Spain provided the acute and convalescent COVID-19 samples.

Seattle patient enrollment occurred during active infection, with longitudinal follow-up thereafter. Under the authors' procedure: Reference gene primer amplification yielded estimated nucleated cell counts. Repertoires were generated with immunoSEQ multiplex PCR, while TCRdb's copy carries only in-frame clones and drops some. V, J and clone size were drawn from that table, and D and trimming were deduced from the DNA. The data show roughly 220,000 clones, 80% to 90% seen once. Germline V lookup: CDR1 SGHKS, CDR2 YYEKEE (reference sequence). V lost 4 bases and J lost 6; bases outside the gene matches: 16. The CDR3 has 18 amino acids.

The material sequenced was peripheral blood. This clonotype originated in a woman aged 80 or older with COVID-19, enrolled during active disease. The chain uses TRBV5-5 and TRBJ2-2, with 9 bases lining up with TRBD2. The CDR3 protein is CASSLIPGLAAIAGELFF. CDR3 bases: TGTGCCAGCAGCCTTATCCCGGGACTAGCTGCGATCGCCGGGGAGCTGTTTTTT.